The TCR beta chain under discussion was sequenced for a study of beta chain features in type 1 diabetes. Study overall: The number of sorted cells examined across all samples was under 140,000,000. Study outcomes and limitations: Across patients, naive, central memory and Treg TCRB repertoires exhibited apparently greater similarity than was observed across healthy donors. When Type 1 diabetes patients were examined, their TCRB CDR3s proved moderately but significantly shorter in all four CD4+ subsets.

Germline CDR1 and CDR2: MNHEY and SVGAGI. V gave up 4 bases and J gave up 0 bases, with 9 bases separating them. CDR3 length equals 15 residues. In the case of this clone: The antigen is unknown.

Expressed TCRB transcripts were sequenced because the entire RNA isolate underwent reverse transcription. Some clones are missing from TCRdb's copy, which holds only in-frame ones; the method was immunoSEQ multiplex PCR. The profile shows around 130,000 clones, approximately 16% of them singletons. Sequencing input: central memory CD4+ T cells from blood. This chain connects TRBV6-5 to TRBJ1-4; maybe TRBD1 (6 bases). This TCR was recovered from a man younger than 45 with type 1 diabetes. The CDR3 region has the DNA TGTGCCAGCAGTTCGGGGGCCGCAACTAATGAAAAACTGTTTTTT. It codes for CASSSGAATNEKLFF.